These 26 T cell receptor beta chains originate from one sample sequenced in a study of beta chain features in type 1 diabetes. Broader study findings: There was a moderate but significant shortening of TCRB CDR3s in all four CD4+ subsets of Type 1 diabetes patients.

The authors reverse transcribed all of the isolated RNA, so sequencing captured expressed TCRB transcripts. Generated by immunoSEQ multiplex PCR, the TCRdb table keeps only in-frame clones and is missing some. The sample consists of some 640,000 clones, around 15% of them appearing once. Their recognized antigens are unknown. Sequences were obtained from naive CD4+ T cells from blood. These TCRs come from a man between 18 and 29 years old with type 1 diabetes.

The genes are TRBV2 and TRBJ1-1, with D hard to call. V dropped 6 bases and J dropped 2 bases, with 10 bases sitting between them. Germline CDR1 SNHLY, CDR2 FYNNEI. CDR3 length equals 13 residues. This chain's CDR3 is CASRTGRNTEAFF. CDR3 bases: TGTGCCAGCAGGACCGGCAGAAACACTGAAGCTTTCTTT. The whole variable domain, remainder taken from reference TRBV2 and TRBJ1-1, is EPEVTQTPSHQVTQMGQEVILRCVPISNHLYFYWYRQILGQKVEFLVSFYNNEISEKSEIFDDQFSVERPDGSNFTLKIRSTKLEDSAMYFCASRTGRNTEAFFGQGTRLTVV.

This clone appeared a few times. The genes are TRBV7-2 and TRBJ2-7; 9 bases are shared with TRBD1. Looked up from germline, CDR1 is SGHTA and CDR2 is FQGNSA. The CDR3 is 15 amino acids. Trimming cost V 5 bases and J 1 base; bases outside gene matches: 6. CDR3 residues: CASSPPDRGSYEQYF. The CDR3 DNA reads TGTGCCAGCAGCCCTCCCGACAGGGGGTCCTACGAGCAGTACTTC.

A word on this clone: This sample also contains other DNA sequences that code for the same CDR3. The chain couples TRBV9 to TRBJ2-1; D might be TRBD2 (5 bases). Trimming cost V 3 bases and J 5 bases, with 18 bases left between them. The CDR3 loop spans 16 amino acids. Germline V lookup: CDR1 SGDLS, CDR2 YYNGEE. The CDR3 DNA sequence: TGTGCCAGCAGCGCCCAAGGAGGTCTAGCTCACAATGAGCAGTTCTTC. It codes for CASSAQGGLAHNEQFF.

Only a few counts were recorded for this clone. The J gene is TRBJ2-3, the V gene TRBV25-1; D remains ambiguous. Trimming pared 5 bases from V and 3 bases from J, leaving 6 bases between. The CDR3 has 12 amino acids. Germline loops: CDR1 MGHDK, CDR2 SYGVNS. As DNA, the CDR3 is TGTGCCAGCAGTCTCCAGACAGATACGCAGTATTTT. Protein product: CASSLQTDTQYF.

This clone was detected only a few times. V is TRBV9 and J is TRBJ2-7; 8 bases are shared with TRBD1. V trimming: 4 bases; J trimming: 3 bases; junction bases outside the gene matches: 6. CDR1 SGDLS and CDR2 YYNGEE come from the germline V gene. The CDR3 has 14 residues. CDR3 coding DNA: TGTGCCAGCAGCCCCCGGACAGGGAACTACGAGCAGTACTTC. This translates into CASSPRTGNYEQYF.

The chain combines TRBV6-5 with TRBJ2-7; 8 bases align to TRBD1. Germline CDR1 reads MNHEY; CDR2 reads SVGAGI. Germline trimming cut 0 bases from V and 5 bases from J; bases unmatched to any gene: 6. This CDR3 has 15 amino acids. CDR3: CASSYSGQGADEQYF. CDR3 sequence (DNA): TGTGCCAGCAGTTACTCGGGGCAGGGGGCGGACGAGCAGTACTTC.

This chain links TRBV9 with TRBJ2-5, with D possibly TRBD2 on 6 matching bases. V shed 2 bases and J shed 4 bases, with 12 bases lying between them. CDR1 and CDR2 from the germline V gene are SGDLS and YYNGEE. The CDR3 totals 14 residues. Written as DNA, the CDR3 is TGTGCCAGCAGCGTCCCGGGAGTGGGAGAGACCCAGTACTTC. Protein: CASSVPGVGETQYF.

The genes are TRBV5-1 and TRBJ1-1; no clear D. Trimming removed 0 bases from V and 1 base from J, with 13 bases in between. CDR1 is SGHRS, CDR2 YFSETQ, per germline. The CDR3 runs 16 residues. The CDR3 nucleotides read TGCGCCAGCAGCTTGGCCGCGTCGTTGGAGAACACTGAAGCTTTCTTT. This sequence encodes CASSLAASLENTEAFF.

The V gene is TRBV30, the J gene TRBJ2-3; D is unclear. CDR3 length: 14 residues. CDR1 is GTSNPN, CDR2 SVGIG, per germline (reference sequence). With 0 bases removed from V and 11 bases from J, the gap between germline ends came to 18 bases. The CDR3 sequence: CAWSVGQSQMRQYF. The CDR3 DNA is TGTGCCTGGAGTGTAGGGCAGTCCCAAATGAGGCAGTATTTT.

This clone was detected only a few times. The V and J genes are TRBV9 and TRBJ2-7; no firm D call. The V gene's germline CDR1 is SGDLS and CDR2 YYNGEE. V was pared by 7 bases and J by 9 bases, with 26 bases between. The CDR3 sequence is 15 residues long. CDR3 coding DNA: TGTGCCAGCCCATTGAACGTCCCCTATCCTTTTTGGCAGTACTTC. Translated: CASPLNVPYPFWQYF.

This clone was detected a few times. The genes are TRBV9 and TRBJ2-5, with 7 bases lining up with TRBD1. Trimming removed 2 bases from V and 4 bases from J; junction bases left unmatched: 8. Germline V gene data show CDR1 as SGDLS and CDR2 as YYNGEE. CDR3 length: 15 residues. The CDR3 region is CASSVMTGRAETQYF. Here the CDR3 DNA reads TGTGCCAGCAGCGTTATGACAGGGCGGGCAGAGACCCAGTACTTC.

The chain joins TRBV25-1 to TRBJ1-1; 7 positions match TRBD1. The ends lost 6 bases at V and 5 bases at J; junction bases unmatched: 15. The CDR3 runs to 16 residues. CDR1 is MGHDK and CDR2 is SYGVNS in the germline V gene. CDR3 in amino acids: CASSPSQGGGWTEAFF. DNA of the CDR3: TGTGCCAGCAGCCCCTCCCAGGGAGGGGGCTGGACTGAAGCTTTCTTT.

The chain recombines TRBV7-9 with TRBJ1-6; a possible D gene is TRBD1 (5 bases). This CDR3 contains 17 residues. The V gene lost 0 bases and the J gene lost 4 bases, with 13 bases spanning the gap. Germline CDR1 and CDR2: SEHNR and FQNEAQ (reference sequence). The CDR3 DNA is TGTGCCAGCAGCTTAGCGAGGGGAATTGTGTATAATTCACCCCTCCACTTT. It translates to CASSLARGIVYNSPLHF.

This rearrangement joins TRBV11-2 to TRBJ2-1; TRBD2 matches 8 bases. CDR3 length: 14 residues. The V segment lost 5 bases and the J segment 9 bases; nucleotides outside the gene matches: 9. The V gene's germline CDR1 is SGHAT and CDR2 FQNNGV. CDR3 in amino acids: CASSPTGGRGEQFF. DNA of the CDR3: TGTGCCAGCAGCCCCACGGGGGGGAGGGGTGAGCAGTTCTTC.

This clone was observed a handful of times. The sample holds other DNA sequences that translate to the same CDR3. J is TRBJ1-5 and V is TRBV30; unclear D gene. Trimming left V 0 bases short and J 4 bases short, with 7 bases between. The CDR3 has 13 residues. The V gene's germline CDR1 is GTSNPN and CDR2 SVGIG (reference sequence). The CDR3 DNA is TGTGCCTGGAGTGTAGCCGAAAATCAGCCCCAGCATTTT. It translates to CAWSVAENQPQHF.

Note on this clone: Different DNA sequences within this sample yield the same CDR3. V is TRBV12-5 and J is TRBJ2-2, with D unresolved. V lost 0 bases to trimming and J lost 2 bases, with 1 base between them. Germline lookup yields CDR1 LGHNT and CDR2 FRNRAP. CDR3 length: 13 residues. CDR3 bases: TGTGCTAGTGGTTTGGTCAACACCGGGGAGCTGTTTTTT. Translation: CASGLVNTGELFF.

This clone came up a few times. The chain links TRBV5-4 to TRBJ2-1; no clear D. Per germline, CDR1 SGHNT and CDR2 YYREEE (reference sequence). V lost 1 base, J lost 0 bases, and 14 bases lay in between. This CDR3 region has 17 residues. For the CDR3, the DNA is TGTGCCAGCAGCTTGTCGGTCAGGAGTAGCTCCTACAATGAGCAGTTCTTC. This encodes CASSLSVRSSSYNEQFF.

This clone was seen a handful of times. Other DNA sequences of this sample code for an identical CDR3. This sequence joins TRBV30 and TRBJ2-5; 7 bases fit TRBD1. This CDR3 region has 13 residues. V lost 3 bases and J lost 2; bases outside the gene matches: 3. Germline lookup yields CDR1 GTSNPN and CDR2 SVGIG (reference sequence). The CDR3 is CAWRGRGQETQYF. The DNA of the CDR3 is TGTGCCTGGAGGGGCAGGGGGCAAGAGACCCAGTACTTC. Full variable domain (remainder filled in from reference TRBV30 and TRBJ2-5): SQTIHQWPATLVQPVGSPLSLECTVEGTSNPNLYWYRQAAGRGLQLLFYSVGIGQISSEVPQNLSASRPQDRQFILSSKKLLLSDSGFYLCAWRGRGQETQYFGPGTRLLVL.

The sample holds a few counts of this clone. Distinct nucleotide sequences in the sample also encode this CDR3. V is TRBV7-2 and J is TRBJ2-5; D unclear. Deletions cut 5 bases from V and 5 bases from J, with 6 bases between. This CDR3 is built from 11 residues. The germline V gene has CDR1 SGHTA and CDR2 FQGNSA. The chain's CDR3 is CASSAQETQYF. CDR3 coding DNA: TGTGCCAGCAGCGCCCAGGAGACCCAGTACTTC.

This clone was seen a handful of times. The rearrangement links TRBV25-1 to TRBJ2-3; unclear D gene. Germline CDR1 MGHDK, CDR2 SYGVNS. Between the trimmed V and J ends, which lost 4 bases and 3 bases, there was a span of 14 bases. CDR3 size: 15 residues. The CDR3 DNA reads TGTGCCAGCAGTGGCCCCGGCCCTATTACAGATACGCAGTATTTT. The encoded protein is CASSGPGPITDTQYF. Drawing the rest from reference TRBV25-1 and TRBJ2-3, the complete variable domain is EADIYQTPRYLVIGTGKKITLECSQTMGHDKMYWYQQDPGMELHLIHYSYGVNSTEKGDLSSESTVSRIRTEHFPLTLESARPSHTSQYLCASSGPGPITDTQYFGPGTRLTVL.

CDR3 sequence reads: CASSSLAGGPDTQYF. CDR3 DNA sequence: TGTGCCAGCAGCTCGCTAGCGGGGGGCCCAGATACGCAGTATTTT. The genes are TRBV11-2 and TRBJ2-3; 11 bases map to TRBD2. Germline V gene data show CDR1 as SGHAT and CDR2 as FQNNGV. V dropped 4 bases and J dropped 4; count of bases not matched to a gene: 4. The CDR3 consists of 15 residues.

The chain couples TRBV4-3 to TRBJ1-1; 10 nucleotides align to TRBD1. CDR3 length equals 15 residues. CDR1 and CDR2 from the germline V gene are LGHNA and YSLEER. The V and J ends lost 3 bases and 5 bases, in that order; junction bases with no gene match: 6. CDR3 sequence reads: CASSQMGQGRTEAFF. CDR3 coding DNA: TGCGCCAGCAGCCAGATGGGACAGGGGAGGACTGAAGCTTTCTTT.

This clone appeared a few times. The V call is TRBV2, the J call TRBJ1-2; D gene ambiguous. Trimming removed 4 bases from V and 0 bases from J, with 6 bases in between. CDR3 length equals 13 residues. Germline CDR1 SNHLY, CDR2 FYNNEI. The CDR3, as DNA: TGTGCCAGCAGTGTGATGGCTAACTATGGCTACACCTTC. It specifies CASSVMANYGYTF.

This clone was detected many times. CDR3 region: CAISEGPGPATDTQYF. The CDR3 DNA sequence: TGTGCCATCAGTGAGGGACCGGGACCGGCCACAGATACGCAGTATTTT. The chain uses TRBV10-3 and TRBJ2-3; D might be TRBD1 or TRBD2, each matching 5 bases. CDR3 length equals 16 residues. Trimming took off 2 bases at V and 2 bases at J, with 14 bases between the two ends. The germline V gene encodes CDR1 ENHRY and CDR2 SYGVKD.

The chain is built from TRBV2 and TRBJ1-2; D not certain. The germline V and J ends were trimmed by 5 bases and 4 bases, with 14 bases remaining between them. The CDR3 runs to 14 residues. Per the germline V gene, CDR1 is SNHLY and CDR2 is FYNNEI. The CDR3 sequence is CASSPTVSGYGYTF. DNA of the CDR3: TGTGCCAGCAGTCCCACGGTGTCGGGCTATGGCTACACCTTC. Filled out from reference TRBV2 and TRBJ1-2, the complete variable domain reads EPEVTQTPSHQVTQMGQEVILRCVPISNHLYFYWYRQILGQKVEFLVSFYNNEISEKSEIFDDQFSVERPDGSNFTLKIRSTKLEDSAMYFCASSPTVSGYGYTFGSGTRLTVV.

The V and J genes are TRBV6-5 and TRBJ2-1; unclear D gene. The CDR3 has 11 residues. Looked up from germline, CDR1 is MNHEY and CDR2 is SVGAGI. V shed 9 bases and J shed 8 bases, with 11 bases lying between them. CDR3: CASSSVHEQFF. CDR3 in DNA: TGTGCCAGTTCCAGTGTCCATGAGCAGTTCTTC.